This TCR beta chain was captured in a study of blood T cell repertoires in COVID-19. Data came from immunoSEQ multiplex PCR; TCRdb stores just in-frame clones and leaves some out. The repertoire holds 250,000 to 400,000 clones, with 85% as singletons. Germline loops: CDR1 LNHNV, CDR2 YYDKDF (reference sequence). The germline V and J ends were trimmed by 4 bases and 1 base, with 7 bases remaining between them. This CDR3 contains 13 residues. The V call is TRBV15, the J call TRBJ1-1; no clear D gene. This clonotype was sampled from a woman aged 25 to 39 who had been exposed to COVID-19. Sample: PBMCs or T cells enriched from blood (not recorded which). The CDR3 spells CATSTDKNTEAFF. Here the CDR3 DNA reads TGTGCCACCAGCACAGACAAGAACACTGAAGCTTTCTTT.